Sequencing of this T cell receptor beta chain was carried out in a study of blood T cell repertoires in COVID-19. Study at large: Acute and convalescent COVID-19 specimens originated in the United States, Italy and Spain.

Participants were aged about 18 to 90 years, lived in under 25 US areas, and enrolled virtually. Which cohort a participant joined came from the clinical history participants gave. A few counts support this clone. Per the authors' pipeline: Reference gene primer amplification gave estimated nucleated cell counts. The repertoire was sequenced with immunoSEQ multiplex PCR; TCRdb's copy has only in-frame clones and lacks some. V and J calls and clone size are as listed in that table; D and trimming were resolved from the DNA. Here the sample spans around 250,000 clones, about 87% being singletons. The germline gives CDR1 SGHRS, CDR2 YFSETQ. The ends were cut back, 6 bases at V and 6 bases at J, with 17 bases in the middle. There are 14 residues in the CDR3.

The source of this sequence is a man over 45 who had been exposed to COVID-19. The rearrangement joins TRBV5-1 to TRBJ2-3, with D possibly matching TRBD2 (5 bases). Sequencing input: PBMCs or T cells enriched from blood (not recorded which). The CDR3, as DNA: TGCGCCAGCACCTTTGGACTCGCTTTGGATACGCAGTATTTT. Amino acid sequence: CASTFGLALDTQYF.